The clone carrying this T cell receptor (beta chain) was counted many times. Uncontrolled infection, other autoimmune disease, pregnancy or lactation excluded patients. PBMCs were collected from a roughly 9.7 ml volume of fresh peripheral blood. Amplification of TCR beta CDR3 regions was performed using RNA transcripts as template. The HTBI primer set drove a first-round RT-PCR of the TCR CDR3. TCRdb reprocessed the multiplex PCR reads with MiXCR, giving one entry per CDR3 protein. The table records 400,000 to 550,000 distinct CDR3 sequences, approximately 25% of them present only once. These data are taken from a study of T cells in Graves' hyperthyroidism and ophthalmopathy. Per germline, CDR1 MNHEY and CDR2 SVGAGI. This CDR3 has 13 amino acids. Trimming cost V 0 bases and J 2 bases, with 5 bases left between them.

The TCR comes from a woman between 25 and 40 years old with Graves' ophthalmopathy. The chain carries TRBV6-5 and TRBJ2-7; D is unclear. Sequencing input: blood. In nucleotides, the CDR3 is TGTGCCAGCAGTTACTCACAGACCTACGAGCAGTACTTC. This sequence encodes CASSYSQTYEQYF.